This is a list of T cell receptor beta chains from one sample in a study of Graves' ophthalmopathy and Graves' hyperthyroidism. TCRdb itself ran the multiplex PCR reads through MiXCR, one entry per CDR3 protein. This table holds 580,000 or so distinct CDR3 sequences, approximately 37% found once. The sequencing sample was made of peripheral blood or thyroid tissue (not recorded which). All receptors come from an adult man with Graves' hyperthyroidism. The CDR3 runs from the conserved cysteine through the conserved F or W. A D gene is named only where the DNA matches it firmly. Clone size, where shown, is once, few, many, or a class for clones that have expanded.

D	V	size	J	DNA	CDR3
TRBD2	TRBV27	.	TRBJ2-7	TGTGCCAGCAGTTTATGGGGCGGGGGCTACGAGCAGTACTTC	CASSLWGGGYEQYF
TRBD1	TRBV4-1	many	TRBJ1-2	TGCGCCAGCAGCCAAGATGAGGACAGGAGCTATGGCTACACCTTC	CASSQDEDRSYGYTF
.	TRBV9	.	TRBJ2-2	TGTGCCAGCAGCGCCGAGGGGAGTAACACCGGGGAGCTGTTTTTT	CASSAEGSNTGELFF
TRBD1	TRBV7-8	few	TRBJ1-5	TGTGCCAGCAGCACCGGGACAGGGTTTTCTCAGCCCCAGCATTTT	CASSTGTGFSQPQHF
TRBD1	TRBV7-9	many	TRBJ1-4	TGTGCCAGCAGAGACAGGGATCATGAAAAACTGTTTTTT	CASRDRDHEKLFF
.	TRBV13	many	TRBJ1-2	TGTGCCAGCAGCTCCGGACAAGCTAACTATGGCTACACCTTC	CASSSGQANYGYTF
TRBD1	TRBV2	.	TRBJ2-5	TGTGCCAGCAGTCACCCGACAGGGCCGCAAGAGACCCAGTACTTC	CASSHPTGPQETQYF
.	TRBV11-2	.	TRBJ2-7	TGTGCCAGCAGCCCTCACCCTCGGGGCGAGCAGTACTTC	CASSPHPRGEQYF
.	TRBV5-1	few	TRBJ2-7	TGCGCCAGCAGCCTCCTATACCGGGACAACGAGCAGTACTTC	CASSLLYRDNEQYF
TRBD1	TRBV12-3/TRBV12-4	.	TRBJ1-4	TGTGCCAGCATCAGTATATCAGGGGGATCGGCGGAAAAACTGTTTTTT	CASISISGGSAEKLFF
TRBD1	TRBV5-1	.	TRBJ2-1	TGCGCCAGCAGCTGGACAGGGGGCGGGGGCAATGAGCAGTTCTTC	CASSWTGGGGNEQFF
TRBD2	TRBV20-1	many	TRBJ2-7	TGCAGTGCTACAGGGACTAGCGGGAGGTTGAACGAGCAGTACTTC	CSATGTSGRLNEQYF
.	TRBV20-1	few	TRBJ2-7	TGCAGTGCTAGTGCCCCAGATATCTACGAGCAGTACTTC	CSASAPDIYEQYF
.	TRBV29-1	.	TRBJ1-6	TGCAGCCAAGCAACGGGGCAGGGGCATTCACCCCTCCACTTT	CSQATGQGHSPLHF
TRBD1	TRBV19	few	TRBJ1-2	TGTGCCAGTAGCGCCAGGGGGCTGGCTGGAGGCTACACCTTC	CASSARGLAGGYTF
.	TRBV5-1	many	TRBJ1-2	TGCGCCAGCAGCTTGGAACAGGGATATGGCTACACCTTC	CASSLEQGYGYTF
.	TRBV20-1	many	TRBJ1-5	TGCAGTGCTAGAGACCCCAGGAGGGGCAATCAGCCCCAGCATTTT	CSARDPRRGNQPQHF
.	TRBV5-1	few	TRBJ2-2	TGCGCCAGCAGCTTGGGGGGCCCAGACACGTTCGCGAACACCGGGGAGCTGTTTTTT	CASSLGGPDTFANTGELFF
.	TRBV19	.	TRBJ1-5	TGTGCCAGTAGTAGGGCCTCCGACTACTATAGCAATCAGCCCCAGCATTTT	CASSRASDYYSNQPQHF
.	TRBV6-6	.	TRBJ2-5	TGTGCCAGCAGTTACGAGGGAGATACCCAGTACTTC	CASSYEGDTQYF
.	TRBV24-1	many	TRBJ1-1	TGTGCCACCAGTGGATCATCGAACACTGAAGCTTTCTTT	CATSGSSNTEAFF
.	TRBV20-1	many	TRBJ2-7	TGCAGTGCTCCCGACAGATTCTACGAGCAGTACTTC	CSAPDRFYEQYF
TRBD1	TRBV19	.	TRBJ2-7	TGTGCCAGTTGTAGCCCGGGACAGGGAACCTACGAGCAGTACTTC	CASCSPGQGTYEQYF
TRBD2	TRBV6-5	many	TRBJ2-5	TGTGCCAGCAGTTTGGTAGCGGGAGGGCCCCAAGAGACCCAGTACTTC	CASSLVAGGPQETQYF
.	TRBV5-1	many	TRBJ1-3	TGCGCCAGCAGCTTGGGGTCTCCGGGAAACACCATATATTTT	CASSLGSPGNTIYF
TRBD1	TRBV7-8	many	TRBJ2-2	TGTGCCAGCAGCGATGGAGGGACAGGGAAAAACACCGGGGAGCTGTTTTTT	CASSDGGTGKNTGELFF
.	TRBV20-1	few	TRBJ1-5	TGCAGTGCTAGAGTTGAGGGGAACTTCTTAAGCAATCAGCCCCAGCATTTT	CSARVEGNFLSNQPQHF
.	TRBV25-1	many	TRBJ2-2	TGTGCCAGCAGTGGGAAGAACACCGGGGAGCTGTTTTTT	CASSGKNTGELFF
.	TRBV19	.	TRBJ1-1	TGTGCCAGTAGTAAGGCCGGGACAGAAGCTTTCTTT	CASSKAGTEAFF
TRBD2	TRBV19	many	TRBJ2-7	TGTGCCAGTAGAGGCCCTGGACTAGGACATTCCTACGAGCAGTACTTC	CASRGPGLGHSYEQYF
TRBD1	TRBV7-9	many	TRBJ2-2	TGTGCCAGCAGCGCCAGACAGGGAAGACCCGGGGAGCTGTTTTTT	CASSARQGRPGELFF
TRBD2	TRBV7-2	many	TRBJ2-6	TGTGCCAGCAGCCTGCCCGGGACTAGCGGTTCTGGGGCCAACGTCCTGACTTTC	CASSLPGTSGSGANVLTF
TRBD1	TRBV2	many	TRBJ1-5	TGTGCCAGCAGTCCCACAGGGGGCTCTTCACAGCCCCGGCATTTT	CASSPTGGSSQPRHF
.	TRBV20-1	.	TRBJ2-7	TGCAGTGCTAGATGGGATATGGGACGCTCCTACGAGCAGTACTTC	CSARWDMGRSYEQYF
.	TRBV14	many	TRBJ2-7	TGTGCCAGCAGCCACCTTCCATCCTACGAGCAGTACTTC	CASSHLPSYEQYF
TRBD2	TRBV12-3/TRBV12-4	many	TRBJ2-7	TGTGCCAGCACTCTGGGACTAGCAAACTACGAGCAGTACTTC	CASTLGLANYEQYF
.	TRBV5-4	few	TRBJ2-2	TGTGCCAGCAGGCCAGGGGCTAGCGGCACCGGGGAGCTGTTTTTT	CASRPGASGTGELFF
.	TRBV5-1	.	TRBJ1-3	TGCGCCAGCAGCCCCGGGGGCGGCACAAACACCATATATTTT	CASSPGGGTNTIYF
TRBD1	TRBV2	many	TRBJ1-1	TGTGCCAGCAGTGAAAGACAGGGGCGAACTGAAGCTTTCTTT	CASSERQGRTEAFF
.	TRBV7-2	.	TRBJ2-6	TGTGCCAGCAGCTCCTCCCCGGGGGCCAACGTCCTGACTTTC	CASSSSPGANVLTF
.	TRBV12-3/TRBV12-4	many	TRBJ1-1	TGTGCCAGCAGGACGACAGTAAACACTGAAGCTTTCTTT	CASRTTVNTEAFF
TRBD1	TRBV7-9	.	TRBJ1-1	TGTGCCAGCAGCTTAGGAGGGACAGGGGTGAGGACTGAAGCTTTCTTT	CASSLGGTGVRTEAFF
.	TRBV2	many	TRBJ1-4	TGTGCCAGCAGTGAATATAGGAGGAATGAAAAACTGTTTTTT	CASSEYRRNEKLFF
.	TRBV7-2	many	TRBJ1-1	TGTGCCAGCAGCTCACTCCGGCCAGAAGCTTTCTTT	CASSSLRPEAFF
TRBD1	TRBV6-5	many	TRBJ2-6	TGTGCCAGCAGAAGGGGGCACTCTGGGGCCAACGTCCTGACTTTC	CASRRGHSGANVLTF
.	TRBV24-1	.	TRBJ1-4	TGTGCCACCAGTGATTCGTTGGGGGAAAAACTGTTTTTT	CATSDSLGEKLFF
.	TRBV7-9	many	TRBJ2-2	TGTGCCAGCACCACAAGGAGTAGCAGCACCGGGGAGCTGTTTTTT	CASTTRSSSTGELFF
.	TRBV29-1	.	TRBJ1-2	TGCAGCGTTGACGGATTGGGGCAGCACTATGGCTACACCTTC	CSVDGLGQHYGYTF
.	TRBV6-1	.	TRBJ2-5	TGTGCCAGCAGCATAACAGGGAAAGAGACCCAGTACTTC	CASSITGKETQYF
.	TRBV9	once	TRBJ1-3	TGTGCCAGCAGCGTAGCAGATAGGTCCTATGGCTACACCATATATTTT	CASSVADRSYGYTIYF
.	TRBV5-6	many	TRBJ2-7	TGTGCCAGCAGCTTGGGCAGTTCGACCTACGAGCAGTACTTC	CASSLGSSTYEQYF
.	TRBV20-1	many	TRBJ2-7	TGCAGTGCTAGTGCAGGTCCTTCCTACACCCTTCTAAGCTACGAGCAGTACTTC	CSASAGPSYTLLSYEQYF
.	TRBV5-8	many	TRBJ2-2	TGTGCCAGCAGCTTGGGGCCAGCTAACACCGGGGAGCTGTTTTTT	CASSLGPANTGELFF
.	TRBV7-2	.	TRBJ2-5	TGTGCCAGCAGCTTAGGGACGGGGGGCGATCAGCCCCAGTACTTC	CASSLGTGGDQPQYF